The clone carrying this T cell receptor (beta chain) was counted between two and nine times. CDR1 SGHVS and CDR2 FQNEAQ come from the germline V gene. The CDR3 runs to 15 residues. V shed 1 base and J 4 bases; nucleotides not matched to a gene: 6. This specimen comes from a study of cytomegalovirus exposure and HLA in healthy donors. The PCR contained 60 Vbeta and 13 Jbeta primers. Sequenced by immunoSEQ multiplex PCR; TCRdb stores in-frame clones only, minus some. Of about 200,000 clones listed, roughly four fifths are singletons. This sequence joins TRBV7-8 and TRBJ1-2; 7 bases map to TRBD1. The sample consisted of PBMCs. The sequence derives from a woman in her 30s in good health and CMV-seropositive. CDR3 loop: CASSLVAGGIYGYTF. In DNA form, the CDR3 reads TGTGCCAGCAGCTTAGTTGCAGGGGGAATCTATGGCTACACCTTC.